Reported below is one TCR beta chain. Its antigen is not identified. Assay: immunoSEQ multiplex PCR; the TCRdb copy retains only in-frame clones and omits some. The sample consists of 120,000 to 150,000 clones, approximately 85% of them appearing once. The CDR3 is 11 amino acids. Germline loops: CDR1 MDHEN, CDR2 SYDVKM. Trimming stripped 5 bases from V and 2 bases from J, with 3 bases between. This entry comes from a study of T cell responses to AZD1222 COVID-19 vaccine. The study's findings and limits: Dominant at 160-218 and 743-854, vaccine-associated CD4 TCRs also spanned spike. Sampling captured repertoires only after the peak T cell response.

Sequenced here: peripheral blood, sampled 28 days after the second dose of the MenACWY control vaccine. This receptor was obtained from an adult who received the MenACWY meningococcal vaccine as a control. V usage is TRBV28 and J usage is TRBJ1-1, with D unclear. The CDR3 loop reads CASSGNTEAFF. The CDR3 DNA follows: TGTGCCAGCAGTGGAAACACTGAAGCTTTCTTT.